This entry features one TCR beta chain sequence. Its antigen is still unknown. Primers for the PCR totalled 60 Vbeta and 13 Jbeta. Source study methods: In a later analysis, the count reached some 83 million unique TCR beta chains, with approximately 11 million shared. Clones were sequenced by immunoSEQ multiplex PCR, and TCRdb holds only the in-frame ones, with some missing. V, J and clone size derive from that table, while D and trimming were established from the DNA sequence. This repertoire shows roughly 140,000 clones, around 85% found once; its top ten account for about 1.3%. These data come from a study of cytomegalovirus exposure and HLA in healthy donors. Study results and limitations: There were a few CMV-associated chains whose specificity for CMV antigens was confirmed in vitro. A later analysis found that most CMV-associated TCR beta chains appeared HLA-restricted. Listed as cytomegalovirus-associated were 170 or so TCR beta chains.

Trimming pared 2 bases from V and 4 bases from J, leaving 12 bases between. CDR3 length: 15 amino acids. Germline CDR1 SGHDN, CDR2 FVKESK. The sample consisted of PBMCs. The clonotype originates from a female donor in good health and CMV-seronegative. The V gene is TRBV14, the J gene TRBJ1-3; D is uncertain. Written as DNA, the CDR3 is TGTGCCAGCAGCCAAAACCGAGGGCGAGGAAACACCATATATTTT. Translated: CASSQNRGRGNTIYF.